Here is one T cell receptor beta chain with its context. Specified treatment: oral pan-JAK inhibitor, 5-10 mg twice daily. With 0 bases clipped from V and 3 bases from J, the junction kept 8 bases outside the gene matches. This CDR3 has 17 amino acids. CDR1 is SGHNT, CDR2 YYREEE, per germline (reference sequence). This entry belongs to a study of CD8+ T cells in alopecia areata. In each case, RNA was isolated and then reverse transcribed into cDNA as the sequencing template. Assay: immunoSEQ multiplex PCR; the TCRdb copy retains only in-frame clones and omits some. The sample gives 100,000 to 150,000 clones, over 60% of which show up once; around 6% is in the top ten.

The origin of this receptor is a human donor with alopecia areata. This sample comprised CD4+ T cells sorted from blood, obtained at week 4, from a patient treated with tofacitinib. The J gene is TRBJ1-3, the V gene TRBV5-4, with TRBD1 identical over 8 bases. CDR3 protein: CASSLESGQGIGNTIYF. The DNA of the CDR3 is TGTGCCAGCAGCTTGGAATCCGGACAGGGTATTGGAAACACCATATATTTT.